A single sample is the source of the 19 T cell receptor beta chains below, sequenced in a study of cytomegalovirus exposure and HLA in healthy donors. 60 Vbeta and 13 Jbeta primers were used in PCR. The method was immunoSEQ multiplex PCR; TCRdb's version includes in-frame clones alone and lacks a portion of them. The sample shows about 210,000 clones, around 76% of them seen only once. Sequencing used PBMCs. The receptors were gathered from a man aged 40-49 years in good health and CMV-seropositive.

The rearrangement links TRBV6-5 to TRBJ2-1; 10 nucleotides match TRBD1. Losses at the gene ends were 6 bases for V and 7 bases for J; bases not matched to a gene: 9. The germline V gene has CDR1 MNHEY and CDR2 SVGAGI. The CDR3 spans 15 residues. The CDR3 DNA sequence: TGTGCCAGCAGCCCCTGGGGACAGGGGACTAATGAGCAGTTCTTC. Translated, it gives CASSPWGQGTNEQFF.

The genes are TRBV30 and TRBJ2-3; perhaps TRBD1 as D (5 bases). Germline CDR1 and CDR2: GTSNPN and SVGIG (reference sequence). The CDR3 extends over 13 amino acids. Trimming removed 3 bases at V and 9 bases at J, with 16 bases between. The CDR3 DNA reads TGTGCCTGGAGCTCGGTACCAGCAGGGACGCAGTATTTT. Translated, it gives CAWSSVPAGTQYF.

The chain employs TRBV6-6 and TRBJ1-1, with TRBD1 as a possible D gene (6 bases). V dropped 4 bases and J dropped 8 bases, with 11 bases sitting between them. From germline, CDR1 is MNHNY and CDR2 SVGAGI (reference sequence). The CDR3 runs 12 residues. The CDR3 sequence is CASSFTDREAFF. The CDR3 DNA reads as TGTGCCAGCAGTTTTACCGACAGGGAAGCTTTCTTT.

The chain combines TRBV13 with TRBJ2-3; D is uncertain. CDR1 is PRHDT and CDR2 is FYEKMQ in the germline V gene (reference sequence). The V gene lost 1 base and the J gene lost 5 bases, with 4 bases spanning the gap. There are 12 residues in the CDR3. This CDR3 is CASSLVRDTQYF. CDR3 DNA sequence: TGTGCCAGCAGCTTAGTCCGAGATACGCAGTATTTT.

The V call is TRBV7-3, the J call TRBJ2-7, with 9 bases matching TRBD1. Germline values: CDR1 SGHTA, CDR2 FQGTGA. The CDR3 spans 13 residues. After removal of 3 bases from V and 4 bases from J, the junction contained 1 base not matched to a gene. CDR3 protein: CASSLDRGYEQYV. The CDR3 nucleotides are TGTGCCAGCAGCTTGGACAGGGGATACGAGCAGTACGTC.

DNA of the CDR3: TGTGCCTGGAGTCGAACTAGTAGCTCTGGAAACACCATATATTTT. Encoded protein: CAWSRTSSSGNTIYF. V usage is TRBV30 and J usage is TRBJ1-3; D unresolved. This CDR3 is built from 15 residues. The ends were cut back, 2 bases at V and 0 bases at J, with 11 bases in the middle. Germline lookup yields CDR1 GTSNPN and CDR2 SVGIG (reference sequence).

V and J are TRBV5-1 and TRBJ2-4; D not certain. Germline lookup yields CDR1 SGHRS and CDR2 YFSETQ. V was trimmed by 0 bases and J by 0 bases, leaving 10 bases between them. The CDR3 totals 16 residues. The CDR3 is CASSLEQTLAKNIQYF. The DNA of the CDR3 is TGCGCCAGCAGCTTGGAACAGACCCTAGCCAAAAACATTCAGTACTTC.

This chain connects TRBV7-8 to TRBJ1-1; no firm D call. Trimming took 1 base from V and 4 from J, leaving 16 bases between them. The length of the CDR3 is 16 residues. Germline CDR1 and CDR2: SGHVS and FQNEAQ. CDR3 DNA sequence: TGTGCCAGCAGCTTAGTGTCCCGGGCGGGAGGCACTGAAGCTTTCTTT. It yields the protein CASSLVSRAGGTEAFF.

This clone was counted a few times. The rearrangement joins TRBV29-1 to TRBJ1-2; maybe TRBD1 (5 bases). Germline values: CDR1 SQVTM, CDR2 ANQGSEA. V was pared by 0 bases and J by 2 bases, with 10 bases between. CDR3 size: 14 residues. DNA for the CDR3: TGCAGCGTTGAAGATTCCCAGGGCAACTATGGCTACACCTTC. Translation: CSVEDSQGNYGYTF.

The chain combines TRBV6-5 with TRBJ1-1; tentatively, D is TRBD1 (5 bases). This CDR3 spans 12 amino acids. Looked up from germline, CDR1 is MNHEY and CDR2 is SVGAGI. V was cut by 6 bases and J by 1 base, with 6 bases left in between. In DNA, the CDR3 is TGTGCCAGCAGCAGGGCGAACACTGAAGCTTTCTTT. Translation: CASSRANTEAFF.

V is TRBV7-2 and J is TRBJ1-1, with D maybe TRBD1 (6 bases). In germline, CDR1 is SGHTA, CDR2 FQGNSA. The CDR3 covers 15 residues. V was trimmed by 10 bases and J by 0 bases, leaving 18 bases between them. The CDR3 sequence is CATHLQGEVNTEAFF. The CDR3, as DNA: TGTGCCACCCACCTACAGGGCGAAGTGAACACTGAAGCTTTCTTT.

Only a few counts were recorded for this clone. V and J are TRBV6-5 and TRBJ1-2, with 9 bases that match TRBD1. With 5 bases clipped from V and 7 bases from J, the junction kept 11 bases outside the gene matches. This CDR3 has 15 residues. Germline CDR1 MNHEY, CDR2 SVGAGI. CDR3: CASSPYRGQSGGYTF. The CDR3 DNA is TGTGCCAGCAGTCCGTACAGGGGGCAATCTGGTGGCTACACCTTC.

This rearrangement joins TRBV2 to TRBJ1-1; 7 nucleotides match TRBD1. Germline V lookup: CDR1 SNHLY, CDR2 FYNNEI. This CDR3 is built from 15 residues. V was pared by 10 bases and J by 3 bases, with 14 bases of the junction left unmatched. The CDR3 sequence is CAINTYRGPDTEAFF. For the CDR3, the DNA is TGTGCCATCAATACCTACAGGGGCCCGGACACTGAAGCTTTCTTT.

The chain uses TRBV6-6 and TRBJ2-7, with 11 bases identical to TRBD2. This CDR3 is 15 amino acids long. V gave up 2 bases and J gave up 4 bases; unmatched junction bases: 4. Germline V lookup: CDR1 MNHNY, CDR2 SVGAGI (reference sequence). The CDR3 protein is CASSYGGTSGYEQYV. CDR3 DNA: TGTGCCAGCAGTTACGGGGGGACTAGCGGATACGAGCAGTACGTC.

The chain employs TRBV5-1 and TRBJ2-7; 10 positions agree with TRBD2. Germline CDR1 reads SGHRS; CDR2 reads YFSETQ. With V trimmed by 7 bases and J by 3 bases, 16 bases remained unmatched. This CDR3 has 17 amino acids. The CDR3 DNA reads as TGCGCCAGCGCCCCAGTGGATAGCGGGAGGCCCGACTACGAGCAGTACTTC. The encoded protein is CASAPVDSGRPDYEQYF.

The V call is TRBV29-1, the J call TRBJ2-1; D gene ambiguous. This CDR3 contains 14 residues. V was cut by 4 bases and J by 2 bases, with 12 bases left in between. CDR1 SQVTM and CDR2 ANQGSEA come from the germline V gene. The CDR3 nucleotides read TGCAGCGTTGTAAGCTCAACTCCCTACAATGAGCAGTTCTTC. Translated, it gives CSVVSSTPYNEQFF.

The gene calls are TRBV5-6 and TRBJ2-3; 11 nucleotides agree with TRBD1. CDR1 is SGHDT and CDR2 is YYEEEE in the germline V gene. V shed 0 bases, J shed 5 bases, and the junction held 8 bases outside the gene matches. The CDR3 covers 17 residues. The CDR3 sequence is CASSLAADRGQKDTQYF. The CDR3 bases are TGTGCCAGCAGCTTGGCCGCGGACAGGGGGCAAAAAGATACGCAGTATTTT. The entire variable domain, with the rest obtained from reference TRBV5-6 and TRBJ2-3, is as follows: DAGVTQSPTHLIKTRGQQVTLRCSPKSGHDTVSWYQQALGQGPQFIFQYYEEEERQRGNFPDRFSGHQFPNYSSELNVNALLLGDSALYLCASSLAADRGQKDTQYFGPGTRLTVL.

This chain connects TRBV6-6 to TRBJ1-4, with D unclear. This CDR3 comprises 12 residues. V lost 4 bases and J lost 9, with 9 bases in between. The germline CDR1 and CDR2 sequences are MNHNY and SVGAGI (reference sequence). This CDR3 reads CASSSGVQKLFF. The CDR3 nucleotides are TGTGCCAGCAGTTCCGGGGTACAAAAACTGTTTTTT.

Here the CDR3 DNA reads TGTGCCAGCAGTCATACTAGTAGTCGCACAGATACGCAGTATTTT. Translated, it gives CASSHTSSRTDTQYF. This chain joins TRBV6-5 and TRBJ2-3, with D possibly TRBD2 on 5 matching bases. Per the germline V gene, CDR1 is MNHEY and CDR2 is SVGAGI. The CDR3 is 15 residues long. With 5 bases removed from V and 1 base from J, the gap between germline ends came to 13 bases.